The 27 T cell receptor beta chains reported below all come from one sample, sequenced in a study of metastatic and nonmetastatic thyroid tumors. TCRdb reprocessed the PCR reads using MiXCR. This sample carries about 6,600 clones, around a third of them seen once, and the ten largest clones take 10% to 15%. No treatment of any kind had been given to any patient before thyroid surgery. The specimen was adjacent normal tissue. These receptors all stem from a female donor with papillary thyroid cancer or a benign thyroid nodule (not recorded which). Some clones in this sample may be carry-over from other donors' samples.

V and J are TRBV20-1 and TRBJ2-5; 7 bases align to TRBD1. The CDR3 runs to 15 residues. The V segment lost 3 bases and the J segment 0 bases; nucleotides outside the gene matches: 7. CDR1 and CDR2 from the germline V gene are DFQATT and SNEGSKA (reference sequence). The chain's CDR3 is CSASGQGVDQETQYF. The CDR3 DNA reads TGCAGTGCTAGTGGGCAGGGGGTGGACCAAGAGACCCAGTACTTC.

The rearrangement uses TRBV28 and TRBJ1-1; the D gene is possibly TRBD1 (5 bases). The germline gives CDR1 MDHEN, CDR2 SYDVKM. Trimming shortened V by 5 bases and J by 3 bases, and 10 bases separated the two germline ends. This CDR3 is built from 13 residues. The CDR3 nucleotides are TGTGCCAGCAGTAAATCGGGGGACACTGAAGCTTTCTTT. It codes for CASSKSGDTEAFF.

CDR3 sequence reads: CASSSREGAEAFF. The DNA of the CDR3 is TGTGCCAGTAGTAGCAGGGAGGGGGCTGAAGCTTTCTTT. V gene TRBV19 combines with J gene TRBJ1-1; possible D gene TRBD1, 6 bases. This CDR3 region has 13 residues. Germline V CDR1 and CDR2: LNHDA, SQIVND (reference sequence). Trimming took off 4 bases at V and 6 bases at J, with 12 bases between the two ends.

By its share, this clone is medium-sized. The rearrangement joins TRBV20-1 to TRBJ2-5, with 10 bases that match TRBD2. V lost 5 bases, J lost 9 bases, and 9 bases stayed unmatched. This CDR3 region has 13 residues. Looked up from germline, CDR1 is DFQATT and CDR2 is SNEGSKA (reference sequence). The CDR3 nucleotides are TGCAGTGCTGTTAGCGGGGGGTTGAAGGCCCAGTACTTC. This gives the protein CSAVSGGLKAQYF.

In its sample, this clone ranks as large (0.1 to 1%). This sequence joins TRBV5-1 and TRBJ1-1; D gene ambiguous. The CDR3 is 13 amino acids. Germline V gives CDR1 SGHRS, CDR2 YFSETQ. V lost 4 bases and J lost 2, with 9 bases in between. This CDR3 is CASSQSFNTEAFF. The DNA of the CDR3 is TGCGCCAGCAGCCAAAGTTTCAACACTGAAGCTTTCTTT.

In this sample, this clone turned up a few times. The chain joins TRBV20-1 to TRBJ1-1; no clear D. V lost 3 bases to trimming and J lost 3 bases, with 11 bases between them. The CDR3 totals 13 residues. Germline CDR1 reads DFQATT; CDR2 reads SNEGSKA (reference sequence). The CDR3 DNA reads TGCAGTGCTAGGGTTCAGAGGGACACTGAAGCTTTCTTT. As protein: CSARVQRDTEAFF.

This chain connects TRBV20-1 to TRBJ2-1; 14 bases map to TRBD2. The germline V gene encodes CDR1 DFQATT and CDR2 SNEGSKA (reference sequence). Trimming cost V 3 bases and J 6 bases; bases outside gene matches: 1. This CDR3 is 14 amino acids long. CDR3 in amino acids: CSARTSGRGNEQFF. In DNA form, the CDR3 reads TGCAGTGCTAGGACTAGCGGGAGGGGCAATGAGCAGTTCTTC.

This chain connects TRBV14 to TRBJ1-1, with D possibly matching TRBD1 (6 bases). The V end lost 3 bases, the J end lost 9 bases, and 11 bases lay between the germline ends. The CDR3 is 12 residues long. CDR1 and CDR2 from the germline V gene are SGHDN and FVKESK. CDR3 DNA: TGTGCCAGCAGCCATGTGGACAGAAAAGCTTTCTTT. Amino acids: CASSHVDRKAFF.

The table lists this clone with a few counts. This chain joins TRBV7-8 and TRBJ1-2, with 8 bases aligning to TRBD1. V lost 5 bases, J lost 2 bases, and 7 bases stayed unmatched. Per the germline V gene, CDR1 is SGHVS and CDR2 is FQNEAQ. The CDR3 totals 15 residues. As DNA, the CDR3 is TGTGCCAGCAGCCCGCGGACAGGGCTAAACTATGGCTACACCTTC. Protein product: CASSPRTGLNYGYTF. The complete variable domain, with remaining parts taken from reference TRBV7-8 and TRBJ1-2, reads GAGVSQSPRYKVAKRGQDVALRCDPISGHVSLFWYQQALGQGPEFLTYFQNEAQLDKSGLPSDRFFAERPEGSVSTLKIQRTQQEDSAVYLCASSPRTGLNYGYTFGSGTRLTVV.

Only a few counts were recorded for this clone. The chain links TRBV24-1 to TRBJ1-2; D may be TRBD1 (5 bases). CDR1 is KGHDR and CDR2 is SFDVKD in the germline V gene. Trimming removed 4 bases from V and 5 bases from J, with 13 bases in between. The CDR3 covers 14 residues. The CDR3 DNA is TGTGCCACCAGTGACCCCGGGGACTCATATGGCTACACCTTC. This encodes CATSDPGDSYGYTF.

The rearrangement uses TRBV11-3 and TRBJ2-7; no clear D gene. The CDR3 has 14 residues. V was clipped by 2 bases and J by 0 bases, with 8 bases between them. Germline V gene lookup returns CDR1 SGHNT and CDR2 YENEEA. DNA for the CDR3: TGTGCCAGCAGCTTAAGTCTGGGCTCCTACGAGCAGTACTTC. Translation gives CASSLSLGSYEQYF. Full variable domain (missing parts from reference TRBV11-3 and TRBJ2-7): EAGVVQSPRYKIIEKKQPVAFWCNPISGHNTLYWYLQNLGQGPELLIRYENEEAVDDSQLPKDRFSAERLKGVDSTLKIQPAELGDSAVYLCASSLSLGSYEQYFGPGTRLTVT.

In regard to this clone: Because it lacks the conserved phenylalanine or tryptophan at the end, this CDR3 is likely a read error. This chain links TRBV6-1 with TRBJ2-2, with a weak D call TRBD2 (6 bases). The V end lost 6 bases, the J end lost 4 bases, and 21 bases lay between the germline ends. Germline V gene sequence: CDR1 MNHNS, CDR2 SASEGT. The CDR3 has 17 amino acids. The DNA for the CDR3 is TGTGCCAGCAGCAGGTCTGGGGAGGTGATGAGCACCGGGGAGCTGTTTTGT. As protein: CASSRSGEVMSTGELFC.

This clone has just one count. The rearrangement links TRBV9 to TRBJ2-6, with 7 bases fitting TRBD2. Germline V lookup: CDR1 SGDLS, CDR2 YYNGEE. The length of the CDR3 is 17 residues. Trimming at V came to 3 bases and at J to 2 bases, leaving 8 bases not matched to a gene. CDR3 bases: TGTGCCAGCAGCGAGCGGGGAATCTCTACTGGGGCCAACGTCCTGACTTTC. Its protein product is CASSERGISTGANVLTF. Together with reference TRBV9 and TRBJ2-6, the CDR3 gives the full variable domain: DSGVTQTPKHLITATGQRVTLRCSPRSGDLSVYWYQQSLDQGLQFLIQYYNGEERAKGNILERFSAQQFPDLHSELNLSSLELGDSALYFCASSERGISTGANVLTFGAGSRLTVL.

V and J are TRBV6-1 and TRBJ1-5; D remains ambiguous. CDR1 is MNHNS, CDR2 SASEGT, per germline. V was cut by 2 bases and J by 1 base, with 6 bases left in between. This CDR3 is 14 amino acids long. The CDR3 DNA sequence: TGTGCCAGCAGTGAATTGGAGAGCAATCAGCCCCAGCATTTT. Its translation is CASSELESNQPQHF.

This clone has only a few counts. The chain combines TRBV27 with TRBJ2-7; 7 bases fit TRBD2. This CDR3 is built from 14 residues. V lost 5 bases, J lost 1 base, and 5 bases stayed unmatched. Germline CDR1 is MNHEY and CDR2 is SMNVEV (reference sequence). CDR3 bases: TGTGCCAGCAGTACCGGGACTAAGTCCTACGAGCAGTACTTC. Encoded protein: CASSTGTKSYEQYF.

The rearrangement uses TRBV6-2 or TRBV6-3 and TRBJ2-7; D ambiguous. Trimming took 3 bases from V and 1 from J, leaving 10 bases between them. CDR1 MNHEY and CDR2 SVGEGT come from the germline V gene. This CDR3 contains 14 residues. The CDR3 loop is CASSYVTTSYEQYF. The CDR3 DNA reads TGTGCCAGCAGTTATGTTACAACTTCCTACGAGCAGTACTTC.

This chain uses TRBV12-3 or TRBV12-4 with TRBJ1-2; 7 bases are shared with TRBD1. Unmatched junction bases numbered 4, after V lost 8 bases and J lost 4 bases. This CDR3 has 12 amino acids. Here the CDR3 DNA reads TGTGCCAGCCTGGGACAGTTCTATGGCTACACCTTC. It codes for CASLGQFYGYTF.

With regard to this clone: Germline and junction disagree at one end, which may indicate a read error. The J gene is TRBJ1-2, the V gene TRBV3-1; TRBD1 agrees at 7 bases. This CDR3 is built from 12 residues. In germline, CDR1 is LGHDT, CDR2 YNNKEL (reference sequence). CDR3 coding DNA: TGTGCCAGCATCCGAGACAGGGCTGGCTACACCTTT. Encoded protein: CASIRDRAGYTF.

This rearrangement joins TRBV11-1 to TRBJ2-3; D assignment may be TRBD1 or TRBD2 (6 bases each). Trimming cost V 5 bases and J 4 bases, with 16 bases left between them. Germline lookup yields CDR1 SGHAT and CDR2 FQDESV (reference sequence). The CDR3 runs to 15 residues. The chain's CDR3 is CASSPSRGAADTQYF. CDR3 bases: TGTGCCAGCAGCCCCAGTAGGGGGGCCGCAGATACGCAGTATTTT.

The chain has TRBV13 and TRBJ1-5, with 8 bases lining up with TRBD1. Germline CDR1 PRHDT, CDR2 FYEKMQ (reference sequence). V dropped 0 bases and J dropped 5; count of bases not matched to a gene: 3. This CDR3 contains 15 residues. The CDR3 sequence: CASSLGGQGDQPQHF. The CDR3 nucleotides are TGTGCCAGCAGCTTAGGTGGACAGGGCGATCAGCCCCAGCATTTT.

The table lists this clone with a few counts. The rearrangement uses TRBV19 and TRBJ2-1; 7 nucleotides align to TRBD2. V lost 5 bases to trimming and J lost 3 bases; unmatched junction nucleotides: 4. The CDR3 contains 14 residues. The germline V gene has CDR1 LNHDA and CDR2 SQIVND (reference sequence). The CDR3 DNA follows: TGTGCCAGTAGTCCTAGCGGCTACTACAATGAGCAGTTCTTC. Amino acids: CASSPSGYYNEQFF.

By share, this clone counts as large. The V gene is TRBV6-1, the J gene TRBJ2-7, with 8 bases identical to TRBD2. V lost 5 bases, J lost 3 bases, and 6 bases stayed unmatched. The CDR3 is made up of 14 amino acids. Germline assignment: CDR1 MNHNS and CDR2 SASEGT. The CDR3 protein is CASSFSGAGYEQYF. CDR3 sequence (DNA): TGTGCCAGCAGTTTTAGCGGGGCCGGCTACGAGCAGTACTTC.

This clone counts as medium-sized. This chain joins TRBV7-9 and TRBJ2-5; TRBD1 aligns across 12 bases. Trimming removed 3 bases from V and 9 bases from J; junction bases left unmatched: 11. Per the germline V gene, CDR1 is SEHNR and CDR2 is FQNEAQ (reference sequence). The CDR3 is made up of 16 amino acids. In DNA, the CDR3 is TGTGCCAGCAGCTTTCTCGGGACAGGGGGCGAAAGGGCCCAGTACTTC. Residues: CASSFLGTGGERAQYF.

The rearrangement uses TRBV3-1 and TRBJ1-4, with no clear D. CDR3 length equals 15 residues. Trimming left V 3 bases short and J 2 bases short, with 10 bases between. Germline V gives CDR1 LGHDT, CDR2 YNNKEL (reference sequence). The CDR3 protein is CASSQRGFTNEKLFF. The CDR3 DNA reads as TGTGCCAGCAGCCAGCGTGGGTTCACTAATGAAAAACTGTTTTTT.

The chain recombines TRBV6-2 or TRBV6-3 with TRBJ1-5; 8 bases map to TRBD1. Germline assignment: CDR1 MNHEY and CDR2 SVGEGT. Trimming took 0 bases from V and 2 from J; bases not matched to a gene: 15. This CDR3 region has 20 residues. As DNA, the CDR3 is TGTGCCAGCAGTTACTCTAGAGGGACAGGCAACCTCGAAGGCAATCAGCCCCAGCATTTT. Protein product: CASSYSRGTGNLEGNQPQHF.

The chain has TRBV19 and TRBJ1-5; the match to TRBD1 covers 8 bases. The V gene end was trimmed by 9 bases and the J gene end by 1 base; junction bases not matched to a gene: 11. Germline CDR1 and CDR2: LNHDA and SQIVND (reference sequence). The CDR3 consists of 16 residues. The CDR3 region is CASSTGGYTSNQPQHF. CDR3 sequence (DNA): TGTGCCAGCTCCACAGGGGGGTATACGAGCAATCAGCCCCAGCATTTT.

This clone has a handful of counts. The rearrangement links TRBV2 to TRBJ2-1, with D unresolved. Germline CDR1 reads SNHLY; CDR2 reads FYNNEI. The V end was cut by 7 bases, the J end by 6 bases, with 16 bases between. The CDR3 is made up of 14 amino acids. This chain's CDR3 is CASTLSAGPNEQFF. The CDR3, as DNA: TGTGCCAGCACACTTTCGGCAGGACCCAATGAGCAGTTCTTC. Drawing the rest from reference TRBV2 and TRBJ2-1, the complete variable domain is EPEVTQTPSHQVTQMGQEVILRCVPISNHLYFYWYRQILGQKVEFLVSFYNNEISEKSEIFDDQFSVERPDGSNFTLKIRSTKLEDSAMYFCASTLSAGPNEQFFGPGTRLTVL.